Below, 21 T cell receptor beta chains from the same sample are listed, as sequenced in a study of a mutant IDH1 vaccine in newly diagnosed glioma. Data came from immunoSEQ multiplex PCR; TCRdb stores just in-frame clones and leaves some out. The sample yields approximately 60,000 clones, roughly 82% seen once. As to time point: week 5, during vaccination. With topical imiquimod, each dose of the vaccine consisted of 300 ug of mutant IDH1 20-mer peptide. These receptors lack a known antigen. The material sequenced was PBMCs, taken from a glioma patient whose treatment included an IDH1 peptide vaccine. These receptors were taken from a woman aged 18-29 years with glioma. Some clones in this sample may be carry-over from other donors' samples.

The chain carries TRBV7-2 and TRBJ1-2; no reliable D call. Between the trimmed V and J ends, which lost 2 bases and 4 bases, there was a span of 11 bases. CDR3 size: 14 residues. Germline assignment: CDR1 SGHTA and CDR2 FQGNSA. The CDR3: CASSLTDLRYGYTF. CDR3 DNA sequence: TGTGCCAGCAGCTTAACGGATCTTCGCTATGGCTACACCTTC.

The chain links TRBV2 to TRBJ2-5, with TRBD2 identical over 8 bases. The CDR3 loop spans 16 amino acids. V lost 4 bases to trimming and J lost 4 bases; unmatched junction nucleotides: 11. Germline assignment: CDR1 SNHLY and CDR2 FYNNEI. The chain's CDR3 is CASSGVAGGRRETQYF. The CDR3 DNA reads as TGTGCCAGCAGTGGGGTGGCGGGAGGACGGAGAGAGACCCAGTACTTC.

The chain employs TRBV29-1 and TRBJ1-1, with 7 positions matching TRBD1. The germline V gene has CDR1 SQVTM and CDR2 ANQGSEA. The junction had 8 bases not matched to a gene; V was cut back by 3 bases and J by 4 bases. There are 14 residues in the CDR3. The CDR3 spells CSVDPTGLGTEAFF. The CDR3 DNA sequence: TGCAGCGTTGACCCGACAGGGTTGGGCACTGAAGCTTTCTTT. The entire variable domain, with the rest obtained from reference TRBV29-1 and TRBJ1-1, is as follows: SAVISQKPSRDICQRGTSLTIQCQVDSQVTMMFWYRQQPGQSLTLIATANQGSEATYESGFVIDKFPISRPNLTFSTLTVSNMSPEDSSIYLCSVDPTGLGTEAFFGQGTRLTVV.

The J gene is TRBJ2-3, the V gene TRBV28, with 10 bases fitting TRBD2. Germline CDR1 is MDHEN and CDR2 is SYDVKM. Germline trimming cut 2 bases from V and 1 base from J; bases unmatched to any gene: 3. This CDR3 is built from 16 residues. CDR3 amino acids: CASSLEGLAGTDTQYF. The CDR3 DNA is TGTGCCAGCAGTTTAGAAGGACTAGCGGGCACAGATACGCAGTATTTT.

V gene TRBV29-1 combines with J gene TRBJ2-7; TRBD1 aligns across 7 bases. The V and J ends lost 7 bases and 3 bases, in that order; junction bases with no gene match: 6. CDR3 length: 12 residues. Germline lookup yields CDR1 SQVTM and CDR2 ANQGSEA. The CDR3 nucleotides are TGCAGCGGGCTGGGACAGCACTACGAGCAGTACTTC. This gives the protein CSGLGQHYEQYF.

CDR3 amino acids: CAISESGTGANVLTF. Here the CDR3 DNA reads TGTGCCATCAGTGAGTCAGGTACTGGGGCCAACGTCCTGACTTTC. This chain uses TRBV10-3 with TRBJ2-6; D remains unclear. V shed 0 bases and J shed 2 bases, with 5 bases lying between them. This CDR3 contains 15 residues. Per the germline V gene, CDR1 is ENHRY and CDR2 is SYGVKD.

The V gene is TRBV19, the J gene TRBJ1-2; D not resolved. The V gene lost 3 bases and the J gene lost 8 bases, with 22 bases spanning the gap. The CDR3 runs to 16 residues. Per germline, CDR1 LNHDA and CDR2 SQIVND (reference sequence). The CDR3 reads CASSIYEGGLPRGYTF. The CDR3, as DNA: TGTGCCAGTAGTATTTACGAGGGAGGCCTACCCCGCGGCTACACCTTC. The whole variable domain, remainder taken from reference TRBV19 and TRBJ1-2, is DGGITQSPKYLFRKEGQNVTLSCEQNLNHDAMYWYRQDPGQGLRLIYYSQIVNDFQKGDIAEGYSVSREKKESFPLTVTSAQKNPTAFYLCASSIYEGGLPRGYTFGSGTRLTVV.

The table lists this clone with a few counts. The chain employs TRBV29-1 and TRBJ1-2; D gene uncertain. From germline, CDR1 is SQVTM and CDR2 ANQGSEA. V lost 5 bases and J lost 7, with 11 bases in between. The CDR3 has 11 residues. CDR3 sequence reads: CSVQKQTGYTF. For the CDR3, the DNA is TGCAGCGTTCAGAAACAGACTGGCTACACCTTC. The whole variable domain, filled in from reference TRBV29-1 and TRBJ1-2, reads SAVISQKPSRDICQRGTSLTIQCQVDSQVTMMFWYRQQPGQSLTLIATANQGSEATYESGFVIDKFPISRPNLTFSTLTVSNMSPEDSSIYLCSVQKQTGYTFGSGTRLTVV.

The V and J genes are TRBV19 and TRBJ1-1; no clear D. Trimming cost V 3 bases and J 1 base, with 6 bases left between them. From germline, CDR1 is LNHDA and CDR2 SQIVND (reference sequence). This CDR3 is 13 amino acids long. The CDR3 DNA follows: TGTGCCAGTAGTATGAAAAGGAACACTGAAGCTTTCTTT. Encoded protein: CASSMKRNTEAFF. Full variable domain (rest looked up from reference TRBV19 and TRBJ1-1): DGGITQSPKYLFRKEGQNVTLSCEQNLNHDAMYWYRQDPGQGLRLIYYSQIVNDFQKGDIAEGYSVSREKKESFPLTVTSAQKNPTAFYLCASSMKRNTEAFFGQGTRLTVV.

The chain has TRBV5-1 and TRBJ1-4; 9 positions match TRBD1. The CDR3 runs to 14 residues. Germline V lookup: CDR1 SGHRS, CDR2 YFSETQ. V gave up 3 bases and J gave up 5 bases; unmatched junction bases: 2. The CDR3: CASSSGTGNEKLFF. DNA for the CDR3: TGCGCCAGCAGCTCCGGGACAGGGAATGAAAAACTGTTTTTT.

The V gene is TRBV7-2, the J gene TRBJ1-3, with D unresolved. The CDR3 is 17 residues long. The germline V and J ends were trimmed by 0 bases and 0 bases, with 12 bases remaining between them. Germline assignment: CDR1 SGHTA and CDR2 FQGNSA. Written as DNA, the CDR3 is TGTGCCAGCAGCTTAGCGGCAGGCTATACCTCTGGAAACACCATATATTTT. It yields the protein CASSLAAGYTSGNTIYF.

The chain joins TRBV15 to TRBJ2-7; 7 bases map to TRBD1. Germline CDR1 LNHNV, CDR2 YYDKDF (reference sequence). The CDR3 is 14 residues long. V gave up 4 bases and J gave up 7 bases; unmatched junction bases: 10. CDR3 loop: CATSTMRTGDEQYF. The CDR3 DNA follows: TGTGCCACCAGCACCATGAGAACAGGGGATGAGCAGTACTTC.

V is TRBV29-1 and J is TRBJ1-4; D gene unclear. This CDR3 has 15 amino acids. Germline assignment: CDR1 SQVTM and CDR2 ANQGSEA. Trimming took 0 bases from V and 8 from J, leaving 16 bases between them. CDR3: CSVEDSGTLGEKLFF. CDR3 sequence (DNA): TGCAGCGTTGAAGATAGCGGCACGCTGGGGGAAAAACTGTTTTTT.

V usage is TRBV2 and J usage is TRBJ1-2; 10 positions match TRBD1. CDR3 size: 15 residues. V shed 1 base, J shed 6 bases, and the junction held 5 bases outside the gene matches. Germline loops: CDR1 SNHLY, CDR2 FYNNEI. CDR3 protein: CASSEGDRGSHGYTF. Written as DNA, the CDR3 is TGTGCCAGCAGTGAAGGGGACAGGGGATCCCATGGCTACACCTTC.

The chain joins TRBV9 to TRBJ2-2; D is ambiguous. CDR3 length: 13 residues. V was shortened by 3 bases and J by 4 bases, with 7 bases between the two germline ends. Germline V gives CDR1 SGDLS, CDR2 YYNGEE. CDR3: CASSATPTGELFF. CDR3 bases: TGTGCCAGCAGCGCAACTCCCACCGGGGAGCTGTTTTTT.

This chain connects TRBV9 to TRBJ2-7; no definite D call. V was pared by 0 bases and J by 0 bases, with 7 bases between. This CDR3 has 14 residues. The germline CDR1 and CDR2 sequences are SGDLS and YYNGEE. CDR3 DNA sequence: TGTGCCAGCAGCGTAGGTATTGTCTCCTACGAGCAGTACTTC. It codes for CASSVGIVSYEQYF.

This clone is medium-sized. This chain connects TRBV10-3 to TRBJ1-1; perhaps TRBD1 as D (5 bases). Trimming pared 4 bases from V and 3 bases from J, leaving 18 bases between. Germline CDR1 reads ENHRY; CDR2 reads SYGVKD. The CDR3 extends over 16 amino acids. The CDR3 DNA is TGTGCCATCAGTGCCAGGGACGGGAAGACGGACACTGAAGCTTTCTTT. Translated: CAISARDGKTDTEAFF.

This chain links TRBV29-1 with TRBJ2-4, with a possible D match to TRBD1 (5 bases). The CDR3 is 12 amino acids. V was shortened by 4 bases and J by 7 bases, with 11 bases between the two germline ends. The V gene's germline CDR1 is SQVTM and CDR2 ANQGSEA. The CDR3 protein is CSVGVKGNIQYF. CDR3 DNA sequence: TGCAGCGTTGGGGTTAAGGGGAACATTCAGTACTTC.

The chain links TRBV7-9 to TRBJ1-5; D gene unclear. This CDR3 spans 14 amino acids. Trimming shortened V by 7 bases and J by 4 bases, and 14 bases separated the two germline ends. CDR1 and CDR2 from the germline V gene are SEHNR and FQNEAQ (reference sequence). DNA for the CDR3: TGTGCCAGCACCCCGGGTCCTCCAAATCAGCCCCAGCATTTT. It translates to CASTPGPPNQPQHF.

The chain's CDR3 is CASRARARTEAFF. DNA of the CDR3: TGTGCCAGCAGAGCAAGGGCGAGGACTGAAGCTTTCTTT. J is TRBJ1-1 and V is TRBV2; D is undetermined. The CDR3 is made up of 13 amino acids. V was cut by 6 bases and J by 5 bases, with 13 bases left in between. Per germline, CDR1 SNHLY and CDR2 FYNNEI.

The chain is built from TRBV7-9 and TRBJ1-2; unclear D gene. The CDR3 has 15 residues. Germline CDR1 reads SEHNR; CDR2 reads FQNEAQ (reference sequence). Between the trimmed V and J ends, which lost 1 base and 2 bases, there was a span of 11 bases. CDR3 in DNA: TGTGCCAGCAGCTTAGTGGTAGCAGAAAACTATGGCTACACCTTC. Protein sequence: CASSLVVAENYGYTF.